The clone carrying this T cell receptor beta chain has a handful of counts. Its antigen is not known. Amplification used 52 TRBV primers and 13 TRBJ primers. TCRdb's table, derived via immunoSEQ multiplex PCR, lists solely in-frame clones and lacks some. The repertoire holds 32,000 or so clones, with roughly 90% as singletons. In germline, CDR1 is MNHNS, CDR2 SASEGT. The V and J ends lost 1 base and 4 bases respectively, with 5 bases between them. The CDR3 spans 13 residues. The sample comes from a study of regulatory T cells. Study outcomes and limitations: In CD3G-deficient patients, conventional CD4+ T cells were enriched for hydrophobic CDR3 residues at positions 6 and 7. Patient repertoires had restricted TRB V-J pairs and skewed V and J usage, most in Tregs.

A couple of CD3G-deficient patients had more severe autoimmunity; all had some. CD4+ T cells were divided by sorting: CD25-high CD127-low Tregs, CD25-low CD127-high conventional cells. The chain couples TRBV6-1 to TRBJ1-5; D not certain. The sample was conventional CD4+ T cells sorted from blood. This TCR came from a person aged 18 to 35 with CD3G deficiency. The DNA of the CDR3 is TGTGCCAGCAGTGAAGAGGAGAATCAGCCCCAGCATTTT. It yields the protein CASSEEENQPQHF.